A selection of T cell receptor beta chains follows, all from one sample in a study of Ad26.COV2.S vaccination and SARS-CoV-2 variants. Only in-frame clones appear in the TCRdb table, and some are missing; sequencing was by immunoSEQ multiplex PCR. In the table there are roughly 380,000 clones, 80% to 90% of which are singletons. This material consisted of peripheral blood, taken in a trial of Ad26.COV2.S vaccine versus placebo. The receptor set was obtained from a person aged 18-60 years who received the Ad26.COV2.S COVID-19 vaccine or a placebo. The CDR3 runs from the conserved cysteine through the conserved F or W. D genes are given only for firm matches. Only some rows state a clone size, as once, few, many or a class for expanded clones.

V gene,D gene,clone size,J gene,CDR3 length,CDR3 DNA,CDR3 protein
TRBV3-1/TRBV3-2,TRBD2,-,TRBJ2-5,15,TGTGCCAGCAGCCAAGTAGCGGGAGGGGAAGAGACCCAGTACTTC,CASSQVAGGEETQYF
TRBV11-2,-,-,TRBJ2-7,13,TGTGCCAGCAGCTTACTAATCTCCTACGAGCAGTACTTC,CASSLLISYEQYF
TRBV7-9,-,few,TRBJ1-4,13,TGTGCCAGCAGCTTAGAGTCTCCTGAAAAACTGTTTTTT,CASSLESPEKLFF
TRBV5-1,TRBD2,-,TRBJ2-1,16,TGCGCCAGCAGCTTGGAGGGTAGCGGGAGTGCGGAGGAGCAGTTCTTC,CASSLEGSGSAEEQFF
TRBV6-2/TRBV6-3,TRBD1,few,TRBJ1-5,15,TGTGCCAGCAGTCGACAGGGAGATAGCAATCAGCCCCAGCATTTT,CASSRQGDSNQPQHF
TRBV12-5,-,-,TRBJ2-7,13,TGTGCTAGTGGTTTGGACCCCTCCTACGAGCAGTACTTC,CASGLDPSYEQYF
TRBV28,TRBD1,-,TRBJ2-7,15,TGTGCCAGCTACTCAGTGGACAGGAGTTCCGACGAGCAGTACTTC,CASYSVDRSSDEQYF
TRBV7-2,-,-,TRBJ2-7,15,TGTGCCAGCAGCAAGGAGCGAACTAGCCACGGCGAGCAGTACTTC,CASSKERTSHGEQYF
TRBV6-4,-,-,TRBJ1-2,16,TGTGCCAGCAGTCTACAACTGGGGGGTAACAACTATGGCTACACCTTC,CASSLQLGGNNYGYTF
TRBV12-2,-,-,TRBJ1-2,14,TGTGCAAGTCGCTGGCTACAGGGTCGCTATGGCTACACCTTC,CASRWLQGRYGYTF
TRBV6-5,-,-,TRBJ2-7,13,TGTGCCAGCAGTTACTCGGGTTTCTACGAGCAGTACTTC,CASSYSGFYEQYF
TRBV5-1,-,-,TRBJ2-2,16,TGCGCCAGCAGCTTGGCGGGAAGAAGCAGCACCGGGGAGCTGTTTTTT,CASSLAGRSSTGELFF
TRBV28,-,once,TRBJ2-7,14,TGTGCCAGCAGCACCCCGGGACGGACCTACGAGCAGTACTTC,CASSTPGRTYEQYF
TRBV10-3,-,-,TRBJ1-1,15,TGTGCCATCAGTTCGGCACCGGAGGCGAACACTGAAGCTTTCTTT,CAISSAPEANTEAFF
TRBV29-1,-,few,TRBJ2-3,15,TGCAGCGTTGAGTCCCCCGCAGGGAGAAGGTATACGCAGTATTTT,CSVESPAGRRYTQYF
TRBV9,-,-,TRBJ2-2,16,TGTGCCAGCAGCCCTCGGGGCGACGGAGGCACCGGGGAGCTGTTTTTT,CASSPRGDGGTGELFF
TRBV29-1,-,-,TRBJ1-1,14,TGCAGCGTCCAGGGACCGGGAGGGAGCACTGAAGCTTTCTTT,CSVQGPGGSTEAFF
TRBV7-6,-,once,TRBJ1-3,16,TGTGCCAGCAGCTTTCGGGGCGAGGTATCTGGAAACACCATATATTTT,CASSFRGEVSGNTIYF
TRBV15,-,once,TRBJ2-7,19,TGTGCCACCAGCAGAAAACTAGCCTCACTTTATTCGTACGGGTACGAGCAGTACTTC,CATSRKLASLYSYGYEQYF
TRBV23-1,TRBD1,-,TRBJ1-1,15,TGCGCCAGCATCAAGAACCCCGACAGGGGAGTTGAAGCTTTCTTT,CASIKNPDRGVEAFF
TRBV7-9,-,-,TRBJ2-1,14,TGTGCCAGCAGCTTATCCCTATCCCCCAATGAGCAGTTCTTC,CASSLSLSPNEQFF
TRBV24-1,-,-,TRBJ2-5,14,TGTGCCACCAGTGGGTACGGGATGGCGGAGACCCAGTACTTC,CATSGYGMAETQYF
TRBV18,TRBD1,-,TRBJ2-1,16,TGTGCCAGCTCACTTGGACAGGGGCCCAGAAACAATGAGCAGTTCTTC,CASSLGQGPRNNEQFF
TRBV19,TRBD2,-,TRBJ2-3,15,TGTGCCAGTACTCGGGCTAGCGGGGGCACAGATACGCAGTATTTT,CASTRASGGTDTQYF
TRBV5-4,TRBD1,-,TRBJ2-1,14,TGTGCCAGCAGATTGGGGACAGGGAACAATGAGCAGTTCTTC,CASRLGTGNNEQFF
TRBV18,-,-,TRBJ1-2,14,TGTGCCAGCTCACGAGGACAGACCTCCTATGGCTACACCTTC,CASSRGQTSYGYTF
TRBV7-9,TRBD2,-,TRBJ2-2,15,TGTGCCAGCAGCTCCGGGCGGGAGCCCACCGGGGAGCTGTTTTTT,CASSSGREPTGELFF
TRBV7-9,-,-,TRBJ2-1,12,TGTGCCAGCAGCTTGCCCGGCGGTGAGCAGTTCTTC,CASSLPGGEQFF
TRBV19,TRBD1,-,TRBJ2-3,15,TGTGCCAGTAGTATCGACAGGGGAGGCACAGATACGCAGTATTTT,CASSIDRGGTDTQYF
TRBV3-1/TRBV3-2,-,-,TRBJ2-1,14,TGTGCCAGCAGCCAAGTTGAACCGTTCATTGAGCAGTTCTTC,CASSQVEPFIEQFF
TRBV7-9,TRBD2,once,TRBJ2-1,15,TGTGCCAGCAGCCCCGGGGGGGCGGGAGCGTATGAGCAGTTCTTC,CASSPGGAGAYEQFF
TRBV11-3,-,-,TRBJ2-1,15,TGTGCCAGCAGCTTAAGACAAAGCTCCTACAATGAGCAGTTCTTC,CASSLRQSSYNEQFF
TRBV4-1,-,-,TRBJ2-7,15,TGCGCCAGCAGCCCATTCCCCGCGATCTCCTACGAGCAGTACTTC,CASSPFPAISYEQYF
TRBV7-2,-,-,TRBJ2-3,16,TGTGCCAGCAGCTCCACGGCGGGACCGGTGACAGATACGCAGTATTTT,CASSSTAGPVTDTQYF
TRBV7-7,-,-,TRBJ2-3,15,TGTGCTAGCAGCGCAGGCGGGGGCAGCACAGATACGCAGTATTTT,CASSAGGGSTDTQYF
TRBV30,TRBD1,-,TRBJ1-1,16,TGTGCCTGGAGTGGGGACAGGGACAACTCGAACACTGAAGCTTTCTTT,CAWSGDRDNSNTEAFF
TRBV5-1,-,few,TRBJ1-2,13,TGCGCCAGCAGCTTGGCTGGGGGAGATGGCTACACCTTC,CASSLAGGDGYTF
TRBV9,TRBD1,-,TRBJ2-7,14,TGTGCCAGCAGCGTAGGGTCCAGGGGGAGTGAGCAGTACTTC,CASSVGSRGSEQYF
TRBV9,-,once,TRBJ2-5,16,TGTGCCAGCAGCGTAGGCCCGTCCGGTGGACAAGAGACCCAGTACTTC,CASSVGPSGGQETQYF
TRBV29-1,TRBD1,few,TRBJ1-1,12,TGCAGCGTTGGAGCGGGACAGACTGAAGCTTTCTTT,CSVGAGQTEAFF
TRBV5-1,TRBD2,-,TRBJ2-3,17,TGCGCCAGCAGCTTATTCAGCGGGGGCCAACCGGCAGATACGCAGTATTTT,CASSLFSGGQPADTQYF
TRBV27,-,-,TRBJ2-2,13,TGTGCCAGCAGTTTCTATGTTCCCGGGGAGCTGTTTTTT,CASSFYVPGELFF
TRBV10-3,TRBD2,-,TRBJ2-1,16,TGTGCCATCAGTTACAACCCCGGGACTAGCTTCAATGAGCAGTTCTTC,CAISYNPGTSFNEQFF
TRBV19,-,-,TRBJ1-1,15,TGTGCCAGTAGTGGCGGACTCTCCCTGGGAACTGAAGCTTTCTTT,CASSGGLSLGTEAFF
TRBV3-1/TRBV3-2,-,-,TRBJ2-7,15,TGTGCCAGCAGCCAAGAATGGGTCCCCTCCTACGAGCAGTACTTC,CASSQEWVPSYEQYF